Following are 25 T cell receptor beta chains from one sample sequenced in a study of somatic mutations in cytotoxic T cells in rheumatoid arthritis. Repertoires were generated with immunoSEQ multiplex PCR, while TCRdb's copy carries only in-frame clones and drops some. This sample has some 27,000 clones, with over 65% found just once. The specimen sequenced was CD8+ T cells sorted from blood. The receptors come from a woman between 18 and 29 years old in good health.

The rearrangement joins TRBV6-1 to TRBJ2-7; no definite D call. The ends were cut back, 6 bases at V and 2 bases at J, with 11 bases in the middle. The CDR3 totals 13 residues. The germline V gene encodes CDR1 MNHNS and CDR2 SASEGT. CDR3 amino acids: CASSRTETYEQYV. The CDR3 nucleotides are TGTGCCAGCAGCAGAACAGAAACCTACGAGCAGTACGTC.

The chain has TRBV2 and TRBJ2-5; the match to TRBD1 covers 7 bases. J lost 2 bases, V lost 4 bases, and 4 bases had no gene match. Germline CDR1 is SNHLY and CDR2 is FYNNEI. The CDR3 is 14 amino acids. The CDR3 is CASSGTGSQETQYF. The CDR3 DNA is TGTGCCAGCAGTGGGACAGGTTCACAAGAGACCCAGTACTTC.

In nucleotides, the CDR3 is TGTGCCATCAGCGAGGGTAACGAGCAGTACGTC. This translates into CAISEGNEQYV. This sequence joins TRBV10-3 and TRBJ2-7; maybe TRBD2 (5 bases). V was pared by 6 bases and J by 5 bases, with 8 bases between. CDR3 length: 11 amino acids. From germline, CDR1 is ENHRY and CDR2 SYGVKD.

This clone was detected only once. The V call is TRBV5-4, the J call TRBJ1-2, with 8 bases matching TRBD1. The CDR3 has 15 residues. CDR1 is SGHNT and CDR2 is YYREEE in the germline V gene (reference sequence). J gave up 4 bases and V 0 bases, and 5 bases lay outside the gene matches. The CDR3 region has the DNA TGTGCCAGCAGCTTGGGGCAGGGGGCAAGCTATGGCTACACCTTC. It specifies CASSLGQGASYGYTF.

The CDR3 nucleotides read TGCGCCAGCAGCCGGTCCGGGACAGGGAATTCACCCCTCCACTTT. This gives the protein CASSRSGTGNSPLHF. The J gene is TRBJ1-6, the V gene TRBV4-1; TRBD1 agrees at 9 bases. The germline gives CDR1 MGHRA, CDR2 YSYEKL. The V gene end was trimmed by 4 bases and the J gene end by 7 bases; junction bases not matched to a gene: 5. The CDR3 consists of 15 residues.

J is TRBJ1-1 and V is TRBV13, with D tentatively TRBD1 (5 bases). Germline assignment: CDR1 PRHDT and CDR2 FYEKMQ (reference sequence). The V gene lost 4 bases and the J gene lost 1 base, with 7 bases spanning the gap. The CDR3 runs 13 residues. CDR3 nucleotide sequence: TGTGCCAGCAGCTCGGGACGGAACACTGAAGCTTTCTTT. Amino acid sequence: CASSSGRNTEAFF.

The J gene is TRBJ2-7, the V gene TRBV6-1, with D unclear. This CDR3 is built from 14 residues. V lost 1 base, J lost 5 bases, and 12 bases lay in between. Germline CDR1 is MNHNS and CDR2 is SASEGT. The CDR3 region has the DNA TGTGCCAGCAGTGAAGAGATTGGGTTAAACGAGCAGTACGTC. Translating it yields CASSEEIGLNEQYV.

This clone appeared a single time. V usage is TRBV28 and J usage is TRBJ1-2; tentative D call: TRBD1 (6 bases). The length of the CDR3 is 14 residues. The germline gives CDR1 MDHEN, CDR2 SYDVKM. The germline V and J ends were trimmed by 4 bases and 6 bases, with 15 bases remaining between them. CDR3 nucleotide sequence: TGTGCCAGCAGTTCGACAGGAATAATTGATGGCTACACCTTC. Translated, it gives CASSSTGIIDGYTF.

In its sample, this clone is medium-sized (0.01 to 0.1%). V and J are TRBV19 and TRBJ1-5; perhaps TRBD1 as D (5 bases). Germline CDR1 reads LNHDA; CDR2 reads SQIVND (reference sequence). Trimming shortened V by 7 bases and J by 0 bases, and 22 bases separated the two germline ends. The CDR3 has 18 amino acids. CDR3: CASTRGSGGWTSNQPQHF. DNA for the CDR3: TGTGCCAGTACTCGGGGGTCGGGGGGGTGGACTAGCAATCAGCCCCAGCATTTT.

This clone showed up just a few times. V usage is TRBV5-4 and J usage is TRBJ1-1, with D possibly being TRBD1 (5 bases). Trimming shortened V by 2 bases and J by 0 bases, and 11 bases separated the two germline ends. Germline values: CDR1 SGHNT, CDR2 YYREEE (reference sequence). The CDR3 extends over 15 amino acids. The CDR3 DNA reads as TGTGCCAGCAGCTTTTTAGCAGGGATGAACACTGAAGCTTTCTTT. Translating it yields CASSFLAGMNTEAFF.

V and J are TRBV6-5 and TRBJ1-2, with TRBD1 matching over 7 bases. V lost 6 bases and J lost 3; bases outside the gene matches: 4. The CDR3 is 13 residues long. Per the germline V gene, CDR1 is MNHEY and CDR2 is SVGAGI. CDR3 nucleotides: TGTGCCAGCAGGCTAACAGGGGACTATGGCTACACCTTC. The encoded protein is CASRLTGDYGYTF.

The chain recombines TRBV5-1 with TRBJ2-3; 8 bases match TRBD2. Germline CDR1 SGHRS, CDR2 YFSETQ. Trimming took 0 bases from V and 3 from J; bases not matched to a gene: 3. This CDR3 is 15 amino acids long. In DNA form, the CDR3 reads TGCGCCAGCAGCTTGGCCAGCGGGGGAACAGATACGCAGTATTTT. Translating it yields CASSLASGGTDTQYF.

The CDR3 DNA sequence: TGTGCCAGCAGCTTATTTGCGGGATATAGCAATCAGCCCCAGCATTTT. Its translation: CASSLFAGYSNQPQHF. V is TRBV7-8 and J is TRBJ1-5, with D hard to call. Germline CDR1 is SGHVS and CDR2 is FQNEAQ. V dropped 2 bases and J dropped 0 bases, with 11 bases sitting between them. CDR3 length: 16 amino acids.

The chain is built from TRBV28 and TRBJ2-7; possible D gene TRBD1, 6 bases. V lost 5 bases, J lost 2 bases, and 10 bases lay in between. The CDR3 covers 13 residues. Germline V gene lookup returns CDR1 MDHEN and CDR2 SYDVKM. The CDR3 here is CASSPAGAYEQYF. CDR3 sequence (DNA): TGTGCCAGCAGTCCGGCAGGGGCCTACGAGCAGTACTTC.

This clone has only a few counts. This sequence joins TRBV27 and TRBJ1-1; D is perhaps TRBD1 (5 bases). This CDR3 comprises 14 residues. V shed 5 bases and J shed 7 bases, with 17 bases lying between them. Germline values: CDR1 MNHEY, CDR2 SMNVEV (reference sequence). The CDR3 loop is CASSPGVPGNEAFF. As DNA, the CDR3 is TGTGCCAGCAGTCCCGGTGTGCCAGGGAATGAAGCTTTCTTT.

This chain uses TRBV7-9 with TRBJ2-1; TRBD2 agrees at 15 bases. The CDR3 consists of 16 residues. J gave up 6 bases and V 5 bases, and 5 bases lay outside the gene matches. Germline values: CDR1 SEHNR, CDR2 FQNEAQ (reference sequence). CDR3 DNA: TGTGCCAGCAGCGGGCCGGGACTAGCGGGGGGCAATGAGCAGTTCTTC. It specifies CASSGPGLAGGNEQFF.

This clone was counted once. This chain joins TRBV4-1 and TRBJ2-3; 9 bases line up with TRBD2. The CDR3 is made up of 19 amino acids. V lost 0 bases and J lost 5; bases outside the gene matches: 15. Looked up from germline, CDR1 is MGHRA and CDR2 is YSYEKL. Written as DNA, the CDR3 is TGCGCCAGCAGCCAAGAAGGAGTAGCGGGAGTGGGAGTAGGAGATACGCAGTATTTT. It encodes CASSQEGVAGVGVGDTQYF.

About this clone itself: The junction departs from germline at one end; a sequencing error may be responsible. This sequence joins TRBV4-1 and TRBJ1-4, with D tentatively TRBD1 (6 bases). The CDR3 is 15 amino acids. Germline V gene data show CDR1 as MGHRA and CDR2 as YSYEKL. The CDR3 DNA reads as TGCGCCAGCAGCCTACGACAGGCCTTCTATGAAAATCTGTTTTTT. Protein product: CASSLRQAFYENLFF.

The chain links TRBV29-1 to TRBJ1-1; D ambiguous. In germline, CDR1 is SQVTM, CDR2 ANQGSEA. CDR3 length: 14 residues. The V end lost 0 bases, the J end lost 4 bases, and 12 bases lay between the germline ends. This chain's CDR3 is CSVEEFGDGTEAFF. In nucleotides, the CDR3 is TGCAGCGTTGAAGAATTCGGAGATGGCACTGAAGCTTTCTTT.

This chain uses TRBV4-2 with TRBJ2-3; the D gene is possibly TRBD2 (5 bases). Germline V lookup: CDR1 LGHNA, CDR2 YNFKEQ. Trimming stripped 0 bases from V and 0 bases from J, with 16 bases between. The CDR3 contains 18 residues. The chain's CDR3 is CASSQDLLAGLSTDTQYF. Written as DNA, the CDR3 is TGTGCCAGCAGCCAAGATCTTCTCGCGGGTTTAAGCACAGATACGCAGTATTTT.

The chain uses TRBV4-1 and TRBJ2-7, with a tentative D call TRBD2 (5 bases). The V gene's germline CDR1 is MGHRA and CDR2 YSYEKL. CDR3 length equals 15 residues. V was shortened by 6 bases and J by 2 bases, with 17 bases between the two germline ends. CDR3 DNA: TGCGCCAGCAGTCTCTCCGGGATTGGCGCCTACGAGCAGTACTTC. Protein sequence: CASSLSGIGAYEQYF.

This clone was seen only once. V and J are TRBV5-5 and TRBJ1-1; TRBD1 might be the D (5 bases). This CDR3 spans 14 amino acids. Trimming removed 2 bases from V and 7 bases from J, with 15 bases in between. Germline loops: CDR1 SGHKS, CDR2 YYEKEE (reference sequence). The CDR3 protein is CASSLDSATFEAFF. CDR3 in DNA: TGTGCCAGCAGCTTAGACAGCGCCACTTTTGAAGCTTTCTTT.

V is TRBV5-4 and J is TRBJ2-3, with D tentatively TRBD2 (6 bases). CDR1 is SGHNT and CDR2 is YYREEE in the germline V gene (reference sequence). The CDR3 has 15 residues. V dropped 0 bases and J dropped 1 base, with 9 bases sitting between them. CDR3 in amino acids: CASSLGDFRTDTQYF. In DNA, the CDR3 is TGTGCCAGCAGCTTGGGGGACTTCCGCACAGATACGCAGTATTTT.

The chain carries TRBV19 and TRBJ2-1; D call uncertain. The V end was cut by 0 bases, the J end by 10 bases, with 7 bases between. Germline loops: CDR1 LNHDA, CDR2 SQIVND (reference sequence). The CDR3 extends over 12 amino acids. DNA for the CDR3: TGTGCCAGTAGTATAGAAGGGCGCGAGCAGTTCTTC. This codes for CASSIEGREQFF.

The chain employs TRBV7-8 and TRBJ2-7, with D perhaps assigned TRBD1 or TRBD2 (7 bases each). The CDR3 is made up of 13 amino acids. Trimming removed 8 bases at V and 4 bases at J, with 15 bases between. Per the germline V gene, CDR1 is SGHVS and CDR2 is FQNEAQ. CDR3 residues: CASEGGGGYEQYF. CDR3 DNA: TGTGCCAGCGAGGGAGGGGGCGGTTACGAGCAGTACTTC.